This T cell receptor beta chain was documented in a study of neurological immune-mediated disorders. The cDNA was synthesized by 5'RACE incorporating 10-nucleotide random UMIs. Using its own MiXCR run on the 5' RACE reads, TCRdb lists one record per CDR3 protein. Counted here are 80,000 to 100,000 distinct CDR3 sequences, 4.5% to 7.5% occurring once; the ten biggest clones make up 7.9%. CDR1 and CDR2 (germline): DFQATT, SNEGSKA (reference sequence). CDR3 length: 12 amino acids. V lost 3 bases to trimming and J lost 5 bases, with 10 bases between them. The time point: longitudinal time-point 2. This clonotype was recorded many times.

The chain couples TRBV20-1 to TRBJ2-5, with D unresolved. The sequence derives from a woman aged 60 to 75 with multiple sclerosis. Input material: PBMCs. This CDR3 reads CSARASLETQYF. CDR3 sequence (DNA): TGCAGTGCTAGGGCCAGCCTTGAGACCCAGTACTTC.